This TCR beta chain was sequenced in a study of cytomegalovirus exposure and HLA in healthy donors. Points from the study as a whole: Accounts indicate the classifier identified cytomegalovirus status with strong specificity and sensitivity.

The study ran its PCR with 60 Vbeta and 13 Jbeta primers. Produced via immunoSEQ multiplex PCR; TCRdb's table is partial and in-frame only. The sample lists about 180,000 clones; around 80% were seen once. In regard to this clone: Its target is not known.

The CDR3 sequence is 14 residues long. V was clipped by 5 bases and J by 4 bases, with 17 bases between them. CDR1 is GTSNPN, CDR2 SVGIG, per germline (reference sequence). This clonotype was obtained from a girl between 5 and 17 years old in good health and CMV-seropositive. What was sequenced was PBMCs. The V call is TRBV30, the J call TRBJ1-1; weak D call: TRBD1 (6 bases). CDR3 sequence (DNA): TGTGCCTGGTTTTCAAGGGCAGGGGTCACTGAAGCTTTCTTT. As protein: CAWFSRAGVTEAFF.